The 9 T cell receptor beta chains presented below share a single source sample, sequenced in a study of blood T cell repertoires in COVID-19. Profiling relied on immunoSEQ multiplex PCR, and the TCRdb table lists in-frame clones only, not all of them. The sample gives 95,000 to 100,000 clones, about 89% of which show up once; around a tenth is in the top ten. Sequencing was done on a sample of peripheral blood. These receptors were collected from a woman younger than 45 with acute or convalescent COVID-19.

The rearrangement uses TRBV19 and TRBJ1-3; D gene uncertain. The CDR3 is 16 residues long. Germline V gives CDR1 LNHDA, CDR2 SQIVND (reference sequence). V was cut by 1 base and J by 3 bases, with 13 bases left in between. CDR3 sequence (DNA): TGTGCCAGTAGTATAGTCTCGTCGGTCCTTGGAAACACCATATATTTT. Residues: CASSIVSSVLGNTIYF.

The rearrangement links TRBV7-8 to TRBJ1-1; 7 bases are a match to TRBD1. This CDR3 spans 14 amino acids. Per the germline V gene, CDR1 is SGHVS and CDR2 is FQNEAQ. The trim removed 5 bases at V and 1 base at J, leaving 4 bases unmatched. CDR3 sequence: CASSDREGNTEAFF. The CDR3 nucleotides are TGTGCCAGCAGCGACAGGGAAGGGAACACTGAAGCTTTCTTT.

The rearrangement links TRBV3-1 (or the pseudogene TRBV3-2) to TRBJ1-1; 12 nucleotides line up with TRBD1. The CDR3 has 17 residues. The V gene's germline CDR1 is LGHDT and CDR2 YNNKEL (reference sequence). V lost 0 bases and J lost 5; bases outside the gene matches: 7. The CDR3 DNA sequence: TGTGCCAGCAGCCAAGATAGGGACAGGGGGCTGGGAACTGAAGCTTTCTTT. It codes for CASSQDRDRGLGTEAFF.

The gene calls are TRBV5-7 and TRBJ1-1, with 7 positions matching TRBD1. TRBV5-7 is an ORF, with its function uncertain. J was trimmed by 2 bases and V by 4 bases; bases with no gene match: 8. The CDR3 spans 15 residues. This CDR3 is CASSPRDSSNTEAFF. The CDR3 region has the DNA TGTGCCAGCAGCCCCCGGGACAGTTCTAACACTGAAGCTTTCTTT.

CDR3 sequence: CASSLGDSPLHF. The DNA of the CDR3 is TGTGCCAGCAGCTTAGGAGATTCACCCCTCCACTTT. This rearrangement joins TRBV11-3 to TRBJ1-6; D call uncertain. This CDR3 is built from 12 residues. The V gene's germline CDR1 is SGHNT and CDR2 YENEEA. Trimming took off 1 base at V and 8 bases at J, with 3 bases between the two ends.

The chain couples TRBV7-2 to TRBJ2-7; 9 bases map to TRBD1. The CDR3 runs 15 residues. The V gene's germline CDR1 is SGHTA and CDR2 FQGNSA. V was clipped by 0 bases and J by 4 bases; unmatched bases: 4. In nucleotides, the CDR3 is TGTGCCAGCAGCTTAGCCCCCGGGACAGGGTACGAGCAGTACTTC. It encodes CASSLAPGTGYEQYF.

The chain employs TRBV28 and TRBJ1-3, with TRBD1 identical over 7 bases. Losses at the gene ends were 7 bases for V and 0 bases for J; bases not matched to a gene: 18. The CDR3 is 19 residues long. Per the germline V gene, CDR1 is MDHEN and CDR2 is SYDVKM. The CDR3 reads CASNPPGGTALNSGNTIYF. CDR3 nucleotides: TGTGCCAGCAATCCCCCTGGTGGGACAGCGTTAAACTCTGGAAACACCATATATTTT.

In nucleotides, the CDR3 is TGTGCCAGCAGTCCGGGACAGGGGGCTGACTATGGCTACACCTTC. Its translation is CASSPGQGADYGYTF. The chain uses TRBV4-2 and TRBJ1-2; 12 positions match TRBD1. CDR3 size: 15 residues. The junction had 5 bases not matched to a gene; V was cut back by 6 bases and J by 3 bases. Germline V gives CDR1 LGHNA, CDR2 YNFKEQ.

As DNA, the CDR3 is TGTGCCAGCAGTTTGGACAGAAACAATCAGCCCCAGCATTTT. This codes for CASSLDRNNQPQHF. The chain couples TRBV27 to TRBJ1-5, with D possibly being TRBD1 (6 bases). CDR1 MNHEY and CDR2 SMNVEV come from the germline V gene (reference sequence). Trimming cost V 3 bases and J 3 bases, with 9 bases left between them. The CDR3 runs 14 residues.